The 16 T cell receptor beta chains below were found in one sample sequenced in a study of blood T cell repertoires in COVID-19. Libraries were prepared by immunoSEQ multiplex PCR; TCRdb keeps only in-frame clonotypes and omits some of them. The sample lists 200,000 to 250,000 clones; 80% to 85% were seen once. Sequenced: PBMCs or T cells enriched from blood (not recorded which). The receptors were gathered from a middle-aged woman who had recovered from COVID-19.

The rearrangement uses TRBV28 and TRBJ1-4; 7 bases map to TRBD1. In germline, CDR1 is MDHEN, CDR2 SYDVKM. V trimming: 8 bases; J trimming: 4 bases; junction bases outside the gene matches: 10. The CDR3 loop spans 15 amino acids. The CDR3 loop is CASHGGGKVNEKLFF. The CDR3 coding sequence is TGTGCCAGCCATGGAGGGGGCAAGGTTAATGAAAAACTGTTTTTT.

The J gene is TRBJ1-2, the V gene TRBV3-1 (or the pseudogene TRBV3-2); perhaps TRBD1 as D (5 bases). V was pared by 6 bases and J by 0 bases, with 14 bases between. The CDR3 contains 15 residues. In germline, CDR1 is LGHDT, CDR2 YNNKEL (reference sequence). CDR3 loop: CASSPGGGANYGYTF. CDR3 nucleotide sequence: TGTGCCAGCAGTCCCGGCGGGGGAGCTAACTATGGCTACACCTTC.

CDR3 nucleotides: TGCGCCAGTGGGGGACAGCGAGTGGGGAATTCACCCCTCCACTTT. This codes for CASGGQRVGNSPLHF. The chain employs TRBV10-2 and TRBJ1-6; 7 bases align to TRBD1. The CDR3 has 15 amino acids. CDR1 and CDR2 from the germline V gene are WSHSY and SAAADI. Trimming cost V 9 bases and J 7 bases; bases outside gene matches: 12.

With regard to this clone: Other DNA sequences from this sample encode an identical CDR3 as well. The chain has TRBV9 and TRBJ2-5; 11 nucleotides align to TRBD2. Germline V gives CDR1 SGDLS, CDR2 YYNGEE. V gave up 0 bases and J gave up 5 bases; unmatched junction bases: 3. The length of the CDR3 is 15 residues. This CDR3 reads CASSVDSGRGETQYF. The CDR3 region has the DNA TGTGCCAGCAGCGTAGATAGCGGGAGGGGGGAGACCCAGTACTTC. Looking up the rest from reference TRBV9 and TRBJ2-5 gives the full variable domain: DSGVTQTPKHLITATGQRVTLRCSPRSGDLSVYWYQQSLDQGLQFLIQYYNGEERAKGNILERFSAQQFPDLHSELNLSSLELGDSALYFCASSVDSGRGETQYFGPGTRLLVL.

CDR3 residues: CASSLGLAEPTDTQYF. The CDR3 bases are TGTGCCAGCAGCTTAGGACTAGCGGAACCCACAGATACGCAGTATTTT. The J gene is TRBJ2-3, the V gene TRBV7-2, with 9 nucleotides matching TRBD2. This CDR3 has 16 residues. The germline gives CDR1 SGHTA, CDR2 FQGNSA. V gave up 1 base and J gave up 2 bases; unmatched junction bases: 4.

V gene TRBV18 combines with J gene TRBJ2-1; possible D gene TRBD2, 6 bases. Germline values: CDR1 KGHSH, CDR2 LQKENI. Deletions cut 3 bases from V and 5 bases from J, with 14 bases between. The CDR3 runs to 15 residues. Here the CDR3 DNA reads TGTGCCAGCTCACCTGACGGGAGAGAGCACAATGAGCAGTTCTTC. It yields the protein CASSPDGREHNEQFF.

V is TRBV19 and J is TRBJ1-1; D may be TRBD1 (6 bases). Trimming removed 5 bases at V and 1 base at J, with 14 bases between. This CDR3 is 15 amino acids long. Germline V CDR1 and CDR2: LNHDA, SQIVND (reference sequence). The CDR3 nucleotides are TGTGCCAGTAGTGGCCCGCGACAGGAGAACACTGAAGCTTTCTTT. Its translation is CASSGPRQENTEAFF.

V gene TRBV2 combines with J gene TRBJ2-7; TRBD2 matches at 9 bases. J gave up 6 bases and V 3 bases, and 6 bases lay outside the gene matches. CDR3 length: 14 residues. CDR1 SNHLY and CDR2 FYNNEI come from the germline V gene. In DNA form, the CDR3 reads TGTGCCAGCAGTGATCGAGCGGGAGGAGGCGAGCAGTACTTC. It translates to CASSDRAGGGEQYF. The variable domain in full, completed from reference TRBV2 and TRBJ2-7, reads EPEVTQTPSHQVTQMGQEVILRCVPISNHLYFYWYRQILGQKVEFLVSFYNNEISEKSEIFDDQFSVERPDGSNFTLKIRSTKLEDSAMYFCASSDRAGGGEQYFGPGTRLTVT.

The gene calls are TRBV9 and TRBJ2-2, with 7 bases identical to TRBD2. V shed 3 bases, J shed 10 bases, and the junction held 9 bases outside the gene matches. Germline lookup yields CDR1 SGDLS and CDR2 YYNGEE. The CDR3 extends over 14 amino acids. The chain's CDR3 is CASSAWDGGSELFF. DNA of the CDR3: TGTGCCAGCAGCGCGTGGGACGGGGGGTCGGAGCTGTTTTTT.

The rearrangement links TRBV19 to TRBJ1-2; no clear D. V shed 3 bases and J shed 4 bases, with 6 bases lying between them. CDR1 is LNHDA, CDR2 SQIVND, per germline (reference sequence). The CDR3 is 12 residues long. The CDR3 DNA reads TGTGCCAGTAGTATGACAAGCTATGGCTACACCTTC. Encoded protein: CASSMTSYGYTF.

This chain links TRBV2 with TRBJ1-4, with D tentatively TRBD1 (6 bases). V was trimmed by 6 bases and J by 3 bases, leaving 14 bases between them. The germline CDR1 and CDR2 sequences are SNHLY and FYNNEI. There are 15 residues in the CDR3. The CDR3 protein is CASSPVEGANEKLFF. CDR3 nucleotide sequence: TGTGCCAGCAGCCCAGTAGAGGGGGCTAATGAAAAACTGTTTTTT.

The CDR3 DNA is TGTGCCAGCAGTCGCCAGGGGCAGGTGAAAGGAGAGACCCAGTACTTC. It yields the protein CASSRQGQVKGETQYF. This rearrangement joins TRBV6-6 to TRBJ2-5; D may be TRBD1 (6 bases). The CDR3 extends over 16 amino acids. Trimming shortened V by 5 bases and J by 4 bases, and 20 bases separated the two germline ends. Per germline, CDR1 MNHNY and CDR2 SVGAGI (reference sequence).

The chain has TRBV29-1 and TRBJ2-1; possibly TRBD1 for D (6 bases). Trimming took off 7 bases at V and 8 bases at J, with 21 bases between the two ends. Germline CDR1 and CDR2: SQVTM and ANQGSEA. CDR3 length: 14 amino acids. Written as DNA, the CDR3 is TGCAGCGCTCCTAAACGGGACAACCTATATGAGCAGTTCTTC. Amino acid sequence: CSAPKRDNLYEQFF.

This sequence joins TRBV24-1 and TRBJ2-1; 9 bases match TRBD2. Trimming cost V 4 bases and J 4 bases; bases outside gene matches: 4. Germline CDR1 and CDR2: KGHDR and SFDVKD. The CDR3 contains 15 residues. The CDR3 is CATSDIAGVYNEQFF. DNA for the CDR3: TGTGCCACCAGTGACATAGCGGGGGTGTACAATGAGCAGTTCTTC.

The gene calls are TRBV7-9 and TRBJ1-4; 7 bases are shared with TRBD1. V lost 5 bases and J lost 0; bases outside the gene matches: 9. CDR3 length: 17 residues. Germline V lookup: CDR1 SEHNR, CDR2 FQNEAQ (reference sequence). In DNA, the CDR3 is TGTGCCAGCAGCCTGGGACAGACCTTTGCAACTAATGAAAAACTGTTTTTT. The encoded protein is CASSLGQTFATNEKLFF.

The chain joins TRBV18 to TRBJ2-3; TRBD2 agrees at 10 bases. The germline gives CDR1 KGHSH, CDR2 LQKENI. The CDR3 has 17 amino acids. Trimming cost V 6 bases and J 5 bases; bases outside gene matches: 14. CDR3 amino acids: CASSQGASGSLGDTQYF. The DNA of the CDR3 is TGTGCCAGCTCCCAGGGCGCTAGCGGGAGTCTAGGAGATACGCAGTATTTT.